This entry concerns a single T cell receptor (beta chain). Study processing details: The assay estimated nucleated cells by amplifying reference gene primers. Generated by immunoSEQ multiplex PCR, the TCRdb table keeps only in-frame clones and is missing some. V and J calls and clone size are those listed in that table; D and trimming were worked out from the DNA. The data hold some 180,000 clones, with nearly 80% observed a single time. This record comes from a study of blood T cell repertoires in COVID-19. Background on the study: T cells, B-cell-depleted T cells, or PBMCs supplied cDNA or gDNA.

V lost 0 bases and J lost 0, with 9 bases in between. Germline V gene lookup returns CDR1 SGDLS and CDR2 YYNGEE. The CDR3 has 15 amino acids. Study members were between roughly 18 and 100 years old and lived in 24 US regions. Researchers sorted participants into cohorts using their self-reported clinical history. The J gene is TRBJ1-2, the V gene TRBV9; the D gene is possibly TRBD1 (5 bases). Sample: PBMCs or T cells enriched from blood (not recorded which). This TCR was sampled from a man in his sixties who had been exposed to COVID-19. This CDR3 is CASSVVAGTNYGYTF. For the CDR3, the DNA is TGTGCCAGCAGCGTAGTTGCAGGGACTAACTATGGCTACACCTTC.